These T cell receptor beta chains were read from a single sample in a study of Graves' ophthalmopathy and Graves' hyperthyroidism. TCRdb fed the multiplex PCR reads into MiXCR, producing one record per CDR3 protein. Altogether about 39,000 distinct CDR3 sequences are present, approximately 55% being singletons, with the ten largest covering approximately 27%. Sequencing was performed on peripheral blood. These receptors all stem from an adult woman with stable Graves' hyperthyroidism. CDR3s include the opening cysteine and the closing phenylalanine or tryptophan.

cdr3_aa | j_call | v_call
CSPREGGTDTQYF | TRBJ2-3 | TRBV20-1
CASSQGGGLSNQPQHF | TRBJ1-5 | TRBV3-1
CASTSGQREKPQHF | TRBJ1-5 | TRBV28
CSAEGSSGRAWETQYF | TRBJ2-5 | TRBV20-1
CASSTGTGWNEQYF | TRBJ2-7 | TRBV2
CASSLGLAGDTGELFF | TRBJ2-2 | TRBV7-9
CASARLAGSTDTQYF | TRBJ2-3 | TRBV6-1
CATSRPKRAGGGEAFF | TRBJ1-1 | TRBV15
CASSGGVLAGGPLLVYEQYF | TRBJ2-7 | TRBV9
CSAPDRRTGNTIYF | TRBJ1-3 | TRBV20-1
CASSGGTWGTEAFF | TRBJ1-1 | TRBV2
CSAPGTGGEKLFF | TRBJ1-4 | TRBV29-1
CASRGQGAGGNQPQHF | TRBJ1-5 | TRBV6-5
CSARVDRNEQYF | TRBJ2-7 | TRBV20-1
CASSAITPLDGTANYGYTF | TRBJ1-2 | TRBV10-2
CASSAGDQETQYF | TRBJ2-5 | TRBV2
CASSSGIGSYGYTF | TRBJ1-2 | TRBV6-4
CSVDEGFNEQYF | TRBJ2-7 | TRBV29-1
CAPQPRGSGRGRRLQQYF | TRBJ2-7 | TRBV12-5
CASSQGAAGANVLTF | TRBJ2-6 | TRBV19
CASSATGWPKLFF | TRBJ1-4 | TRBV6-1
CSGVTGGPWRTEAFF | TRBJ1-1 | TRBV29-1
CSVERELTDTQYF | TRBJ2-3 | TRBV29-1
CSVAASGTTYGYTF | TRBJ1-2 | TRBV29-1
CASGLTLTGPMNAEAFF | TRBJ1-1 | TRBV5-6
CAISGLAGVYNEQYF | TRBJ2-7 | TRBV10-3
CASKGTGYEQYF | TRBJ2-7 | TRBV6-1
CAGSPRGLFDYGYAF | TRBJ1-2 | TRBV7-2